The rows below give T cell receptor beta chains drawn from one sample of a study of memory CD4+ T cells and cytomegalovirus serostatus. The assay was immunoSEQ multiplex PCR, and TCRdb's table has in-frame clones only and misses some. Here the sample spans more than 35,000 clones, over 60% being singletons. Specimen: memory CD4+ T cells from blood. These receptors were obtained from an adult in good health and CMV-seronegative. Both conserved end residues are part of each CDR3. The order of the fields is D gene, J gene, V gene, clone size, CDR3 protein, CDR3 DNA. D genes are given only for firm matches. Expanded clones are given a class, and other clones once, few, many or no size at all.

D gene: NA
J gene: TRBJ1-2
V gene: TRBV15
clone size: NA
CDR3 protein: CATSRDLTGGYTF
CDR3 DNA: TGTGCCACCAGCAGGGATTTGACGGGCGGCTACACCTTC

D gene: TRBD2
J gene: TRBJ2-7
V gene: TRBV15
clone size: NA
CDR3 protein: CATSREFMAGGSYEQYF
CDR3 DNA: TGTGCCACCAGCAGAGAATTTATGGCGGGGGGGTCCTACGAGCAGTACTTC

D gene: NA
J gene: TRBJ1-2
V gene: TRBV19
clone size: NA
CDR3 protein: CASTLNYGYTF
CDR3 DNA: TGTGCCAGTACCCTCAACTATGGCTACACCTTC

D gene: NA
J gene: TRBJ2-1
V gene: TRBV10-3
clone size: NA
CDR3 protein: CAISDEGGGYNEQFF
CDR3 DNA: TGTGCCATCAGTGACGAGGGGGGTGGCTACAATGAGCAGTTCTTC

D gene: TRBD2
J gene: TRBJ2-2
V gene: TRBV7-3
clone size: NA
CDR3 protein: CASSPPGTSAGELFF
CDR3 DNA: TGTGCCAGCAGCCCCCCCGGGACTAGCGCCGGGGAGCTGTTTTTT

D gene: NA
J gene: TRBJ1-5
V gene: TRBV10-3
clone size: NA
CDR3 protein: CAISPRDNQPQHF
CDR3 DNA: TGTGCCATCAGTCCTCGTGACAATCAGCCCCAGCATTTT

D gene: NA
J gene: TRBJ2-3
V gene: TRBV7-7
clone size: NA
CDR3 protein: CASSSLGPTDTQYF
CDR3 DNA: TGTGCCAGCAGCTCCCTAGGTCCCACAGATACGCAGTATTTT

D gene: NA
J gene: TRBJ1-5
V gene: TRBV7-8
clone size: NA
CDR3 protein: CASSLSTPSPNQPQHF
CDR3 DNA: TGTGCCAGCAGCCTTTCGACTCCTTCCCCCAATCAGCCCCAGCATTTT

D gene: NA
J gene: TRBJ2-5
V gene: TRBV27
clone size: NA
CDR3 protein: CASSPRREETQYF
CDR3 DNA: TGTGCCAGCAGTCCCCGCAGGGAAGAGACCCAGTACTTC

D gene: NA
J gene: TRBJ2-7
V gene: TRBV4-2
clone size: NA
CDR3 protein: CASSQDKYLEF
CDR3 DNA: TGTGCCAGCAGCCAAGATAAATATCTGGAATTC

D gene: NA
J gene: TRBJ1-5
V gene: TRBV6-7
clone size: few
CDR3 protein: CASSYTRQRDTNQPQHF
CDR3 DNA: TGTGCCAGCAGTTATACCCGACAGCGGGATACCAATCAGCCCCAGCATTTT

D gene: NA
J gene: TRBJ1-1
V gene: TRBV6-5
clone size: NA
CDR3 protein: CASSYERRGMNTEAFF
CDR3 DNA: TGTGCCAGCAGTTACGAGAGGAGGGGGATGAACACTGAAGCTTTCTTT

D gene: TRBD1
J gene: TRBJ1-1
V gene: TRBV13
clone size: once
CDR3 protein: CASRQTGVPEAFF
CDR3 DNA: TGTGCCAGCAGACAAACAGGGGTCCCTGAAGCTTTCTTT

D gene: NA
J gene: TRBJ2-5
V gene: TRBV7-9
clone size: NA
CDR3 protein: CASSLGFLNQETQYF
CDR3 DNA: TGTGCCAGCAGCTTAGGCTTCTTGAACCAAGAGACCCAGTACTTC

D gene: NA
J gene: TRBJ2-6
V gene: TRBV27
clone size: NA
CDR3 protein: CASSLAWSSGANVLTF
CDR3 DNA: TGTGCCAGCAGTTTGGCCTGGAGCTCTGGGGCCAACGTCCTGACTTTC

D gene: TRBD1
J gene: TRBJ1-2
V gene: TRBV6-5
clone size: NA
CDR3 protein: CASSLGQLYGYTF
CDR3 DNA: TGTGCCAGCAGCCTGGGACAGCTCTATGGCTACACCTTC

D gene: NA
J gene: TRBJ1-1
V gene: TRBV7-9
clone size: NA
CDR3 protein: CASSLEMNTEAFF
CDR3 DNA: TGTGCCAGCAGCTTAGAGATGAACACTGAAGCTTTCTTT

D gene: TRBD2
J gene: TRBJ2-3
V gene: TRBV2
clone size: NA
CDR3 protein: CASKKDGGGGSDTQYF
CDR3 DNA: TGTGCCAGCAAAAAGGACGGTGGCGGGGGGTCAGATACGCAGTATTTT

D gene: TRBD1
J gene: TRBJ2-2
V gene: TRBV7-2
clone size: NA
CDR3 protein: CASSIRTGPSNTGELFF
CDR3 DNA: TGTGCCAGCAGCATCCGGACAGGACCTTCGAACACCGGGGAGCTGTTTTTT

D gene: TRBD1
J gene: TRBJ1-2
V gene: TRBV5-1
clone size: NA
CDR3 protein: CASSPRTGGGYGYTF
CDR3 DNA: TGCGCCAGCAGCCCGCGTACAGGGGGCGGCTATGGCTACACCTTC

D gene: NA
J gene: TRBJ1-5
V gene: TRBV27
clone size: NA
CDR3 protein: CASSFRRTGDRDQPQHF
CDR3 DNA: TGTGCCAGCAGTTTTAGGCGTACGGGGGATCGGGATCAGCCCCAGCATTTT

D gene: NA
J gene: TRBJ2-1
V gene: TRBV7-8
clone size: NA
CDR3 protein: CASSPFLARESYRTYNEQFF
CDR3 DNA: TGTGCCAGCAGCCCATTTCTAGCGCGGGAATCATATCGGACCTACAATGAGCAGTTCTTC

D gene: NA
J gene: TRBJ2-7
V gene: TRBV7-9
clone size: NA
CDR3 protein: CASRQTGLYEQYF
CDR3 DNA: TGTGCCAGCAGACAAACAGGTCTCTACGAGCAGTACTTC

D gene: NA
J gene: TRBJ2-7
V gene: TRBV25-1
clone size: NA
CDR3 protein: CASSYTYEQYF
CDR3 DNA: TGTGCCAGCAGTTATACCTACGAGCAGTACTTC

D gene: NA
J gene: TRBJ1-5
V gene: TRBV27
clone size: NA
CDR3 protein: CASSWGVGSNQPQHF
CDR3 DNA: TGTGCCAGCAGTTGGGGCGTGGGTTCCAATCAGCCCCAGCATTTT

D gene: TRBD1
J gene: TRBJ2-7
V gene: TRBV6-1
clone size: NA
CDR3 protein: CASSSSTGIYEQYF
CDR3 DNA: TGTGCCAGCAGTAGTTCGACAGGGATCTACGAGCAGTACTTC

D gene: TRBD2
J gene: TRBJ2-1
V gene: TRBV5-4
clone size: NA
CDR3 protein: CASSRPSGAHNEQFF
CDR3 DNA: TGTGCCAGCAGTCGACCTAGCGGGGCCCACAATGAGCAGTTCTTC

D gene: NA
J gene: TRBJ1-5
V gene: TRBV30
clone size: NA
CDR3 protein: CAWSRSQGPQHF
CDR3 DNA: TGTGCCTGGAGTCGCAGCCAGGGGCCCCAGCATTTT

D gene: NA
J gene: TRBJ1-1
V gene: TRBV7-6
clone size: NA
CDR3 protein: CASSLGVTMNTEAFF
CDR3 DNA: TGTGCCAGCAGCTTAGGAGTGACGATGAACACTGAAGCTTTCTTT

D gene: NA
J gene: TRBJ2-2
V gene: TRBV10-3
clone size: NA
CDR3 protein: CAISGEGARELFF
CDR3 DNA: TGTGCCATCAGTGGAGAGGGTGCCCGGGAGCTGTTTTTT

D gene: NA
J gene: TRBJ1-1
V gene: TRBV18
clone size: NA
CDR3 protein: CASSPLGGGPGTEAFF
CDR3 DNA: TGTGCCAGCTCACCACTCGGGGGGGGGCCGGGCACTGAAGCTTTCTTT

D gene: TRBD1
J gene: TRBJ1-5
V gene: TRBV6-1
clone size: NA
CDR3 protein: CASSEAKGTGDYSNQPQHF
CDR3 DNA: TGTGCCAGCAGTGAAGCAAAGGGGACAGGGGATTATAGCAATCAGCCCCAGCATTTT

D gene: TRBD1
J gene: TRBJ1-6
V gene: TRBV27
clone size: NA
CDR3 protein: CASRPNRGLVYNSPLHF
CDR3 DNA: TGTGCCAGCAGGCCCAACAGGGGCTTGGTCTATAATTCACCCCTCCACTTT

D gene: NA
J gene: TRBJ2-5
V gene: TRBV7-6
clone size: NA
CDR3 protein: CASSLVGKETQYF
CDR3 DNA: TGTGCCAGCAGCTTAGTTGGGAAAGAGACCCAGTACTTC

D gene: NA
J gene: TRBJ2-7
V gene: TRBV7-2
clone size: NA
CDR3 protein: CASIPRDKVPYEQYF
CDR3 DNA: TGTGCCAGCATCCCTCGGGACAAGGTCCCCTACGAGCAGTACTTC

D gene: TRBD2
J gene: TRBJ2-1
V gene: TRBV11-2
clone size: once
CDR3 protein: CASSPLAGSSYNEQFF
CDR3 DNA: TGTGCCAGCAGCCCTCTAGCGGGGAGCTCCTACAATGAGCAGTTCTTC

D gene: NA
J gene: TRBJ1-5
V gene: TRBV6-5
clone size: NA
CDR3 protein: CASSSGELNQPQHF
CDR3 DNA: TGTGCCAGCAGTTCCGGGGAACTAAATCAGCCCCAGCATTTT

D gene: TRBD1
J gene: TRBJ1-1
V gene: TRBV5-4
clone size: NA
CDR3 protein: CASTKNRDRNTEAFF
CDR3 DNA: TGTGCCAGCACCAAAAACCGGGACAGAAACACTGAAGCTTTCTTT

D gene: NA
J gene: TRBJ2-5
V gene: TRBV5-6
clone size: NA
CDR3 protein: CASSLGRGETQYF
CDR3 DNA: TGTGCCAGCAGCTTGGGAAGGGGGGAGACCCAGTACTTC

D gene: NA
J gene: TRBJ2-7
V gene: TRBV7-2
clone size: NA
CDR3 protein: CASSTIREQYF
CDR3 DNA: TGTGCCAGCAGCACCATACGCGAGCAGTACTTC

D gene: NA
J gene: TRBJ1-2
V gene: TRBV5-1
clone size: NA
CDR3 protein: CASSLAGGFSYGYTF
CDR3 DNA: TGCGCCAGCAGCTTGGCTGGGGGGTTCAGCTATGGCTACACCTTC

D gene: NA
J gene: TRBJ1-1
V gene: TRBV9
clone size: NA
CDR3 protein: CASSVGPENTEAFF
CDR3 DNA: TGTGCCAGCAGCGTAGGCCCGGAAAACACTGAAGCTTTCTTT

D gene: TRBD1
J gene: TRBJ2-5
V gene: TRBV9
clone size: NA
CDR3 protein: CASSVRQGIEETQYF
CDR3 DNA: TGTGCCAGCAGCGTGCGACAGGGTATAGAGGAGACCCAGTACTTC

D gene: NA
J gene: TRBJ1-1
V gene: TRBV6-1
clone size: NA
CDR3 protein: CASRGPIQNTEAFF
CDR3 DNA: TGTGCCAGCAGAGGCCCAATTCAGAACACTGAAGCTTTCTTT

D gene: TRBD1
J gene: TRBJ1-1
V gene: TRBV18
clone size: NA
CDR3 protein: CASFSSRDRADGTEAFF
CDR3 DNA: TGTGCCAGCTTTTCCAGCAGGGACAGGGCAGATGGCACTGAAGCTTTCTTT

D gene: NA
J gene: TRBJ2-3
V gene: TRBV6-4
clone size: NA
CDR3 protein: CASSDRERGNTDTQYF
CDR3 DNA: TGTGCCAGCAGTGACCGGGAAAGGGGGAACACAGATACGCAGTATTTT

D gene: NA
J gene: TRBJ1-2
V gene: TRBV2
clone size: few
CDR3 protein: CASRVGTEYGYTF
CDR3 DNA: TGTGCCAGCAGGGTGGGGACGGAGTATGGCTACACCTTC

D gene: TRBD1
J gene: TRBJ1-1
V gene: TRBV7-2
clone size: NA
CDR3 protein: CASSATYTGVGTEAFF
CDR3 DNA: TGTGCCAGCAGCGCAACCTATACAGGGGTTGGGACTGAAGCTTTCTTT

D gene: NA
J gene: TRBJ1-4
V gene: TRBV4-1
clone size: few
CDR3 protein: CASSQARGANEKLFF
CDR3 DNA: TGCGCCAGCAGCCAAGCTAGGGGGGCTAATGAAAAACTGTTTTTT

D gene: NA
J gene: TRBJ1-3
V gene: TRBV2
clone size: NA
CDR3 protein: CASGGRVGNTIYF
CDR3 DNA: TGTGCCAGCGGGGGACGGGTTGGAAACACCATATATTTT

D gene: NA
J gene: TRBJ1-2
V gene: TRBV19
clone size: NA
CDR3 protein: CASSTKRQDYGYTF
CDR3 DNA: TGTGCCAGTAGTACCAAGAGACAGGACTATGGCTACACCTTC